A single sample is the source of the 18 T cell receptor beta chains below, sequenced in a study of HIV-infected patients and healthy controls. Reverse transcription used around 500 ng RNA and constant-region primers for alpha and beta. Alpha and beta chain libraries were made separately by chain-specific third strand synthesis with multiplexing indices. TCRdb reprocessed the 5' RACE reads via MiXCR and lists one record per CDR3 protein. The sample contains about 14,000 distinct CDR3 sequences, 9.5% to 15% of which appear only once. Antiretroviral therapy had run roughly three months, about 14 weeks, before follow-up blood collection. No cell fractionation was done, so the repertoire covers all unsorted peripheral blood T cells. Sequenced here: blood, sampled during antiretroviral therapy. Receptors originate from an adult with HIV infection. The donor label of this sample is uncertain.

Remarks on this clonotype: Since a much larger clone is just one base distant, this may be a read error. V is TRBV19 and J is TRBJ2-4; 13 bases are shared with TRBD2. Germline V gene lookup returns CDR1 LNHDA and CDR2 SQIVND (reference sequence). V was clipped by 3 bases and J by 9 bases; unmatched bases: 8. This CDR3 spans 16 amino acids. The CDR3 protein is CASSIVGTSGTTIQYF. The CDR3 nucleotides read TGTGCCAGTAGTATTGTCGGGACTAGCGGGACTACCATTCAGTACTTC.

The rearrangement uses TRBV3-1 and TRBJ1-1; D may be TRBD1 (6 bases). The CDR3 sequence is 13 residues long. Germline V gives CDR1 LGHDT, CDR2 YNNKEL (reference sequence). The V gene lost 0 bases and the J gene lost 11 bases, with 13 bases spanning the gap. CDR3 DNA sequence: TGTGCCAGCAGCCAAGATAATAGGAGGGGGGCTTTCTTT. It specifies CASSQDNRRGAFF.

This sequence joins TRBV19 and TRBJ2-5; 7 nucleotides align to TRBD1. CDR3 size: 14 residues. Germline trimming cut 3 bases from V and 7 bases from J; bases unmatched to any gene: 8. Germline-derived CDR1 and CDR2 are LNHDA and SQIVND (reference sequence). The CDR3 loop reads CASSMKGAEGTQYF. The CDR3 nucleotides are TGTGCCAGTAGTATGAAGGGGGCCGAGGGGACCCAGTACTTC.

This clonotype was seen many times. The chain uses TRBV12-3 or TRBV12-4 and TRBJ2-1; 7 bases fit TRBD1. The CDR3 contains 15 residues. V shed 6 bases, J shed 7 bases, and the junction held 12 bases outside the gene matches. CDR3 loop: CASRKDREVSNEQFF. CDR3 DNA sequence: TGTGCCAGCAGGAAAGACAGGGAAGTTTCTAATGAGCAGTTCTTC.

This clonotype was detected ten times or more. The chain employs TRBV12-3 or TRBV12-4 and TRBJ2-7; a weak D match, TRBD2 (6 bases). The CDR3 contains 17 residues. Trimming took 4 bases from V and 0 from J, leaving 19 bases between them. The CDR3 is CASSSGTRASSSYEQYF. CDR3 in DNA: TGTGCCAGCAGTTCCGGGACTCGCGCTTCTAGCTCCTACGAGCAGTACTTC.

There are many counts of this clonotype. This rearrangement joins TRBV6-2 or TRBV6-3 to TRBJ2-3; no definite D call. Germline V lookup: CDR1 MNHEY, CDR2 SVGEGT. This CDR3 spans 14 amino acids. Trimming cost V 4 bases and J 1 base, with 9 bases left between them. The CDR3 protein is CASSWSLGTDTQYF. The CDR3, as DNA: TGTGCCAGCAGTTGGTCCCTAGGCACAGATACGCAGTATTTT.

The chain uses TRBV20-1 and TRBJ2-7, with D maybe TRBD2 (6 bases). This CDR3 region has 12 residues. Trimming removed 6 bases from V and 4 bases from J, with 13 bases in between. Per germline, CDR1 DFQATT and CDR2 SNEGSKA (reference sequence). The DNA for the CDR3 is TGCAGTGCACCGGGGGATGGATACGAGCAGTACTTC. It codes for CSAPGDGYEQYF.

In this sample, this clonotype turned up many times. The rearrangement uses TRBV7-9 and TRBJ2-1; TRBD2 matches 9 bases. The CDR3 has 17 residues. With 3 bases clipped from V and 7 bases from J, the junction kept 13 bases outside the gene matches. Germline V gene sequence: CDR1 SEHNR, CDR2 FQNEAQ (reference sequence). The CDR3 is CASSFRGAGGPYNEQFF. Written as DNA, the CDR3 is TGTGCCAGCAGCTTTCGGGGCGCGGGAGGGCCTTATAATGAGCAGTTCTTC.

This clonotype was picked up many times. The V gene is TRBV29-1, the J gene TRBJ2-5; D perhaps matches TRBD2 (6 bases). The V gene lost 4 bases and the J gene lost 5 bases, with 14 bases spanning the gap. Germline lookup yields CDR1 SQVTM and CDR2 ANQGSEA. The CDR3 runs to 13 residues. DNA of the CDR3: TGCAGCGTTGTTTCGGGGCGGGGTGAGACCCAGTACTTC. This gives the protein CSVVSGRGETQYF.

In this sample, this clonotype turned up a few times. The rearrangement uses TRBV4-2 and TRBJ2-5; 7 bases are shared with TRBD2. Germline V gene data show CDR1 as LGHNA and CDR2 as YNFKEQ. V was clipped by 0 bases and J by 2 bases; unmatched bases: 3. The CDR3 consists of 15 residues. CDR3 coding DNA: TGTGCCAGCAGCCAAGATGGGACTAAACAAGAGACCCAGTACTTC. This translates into CASSQDGTKQETQYF.

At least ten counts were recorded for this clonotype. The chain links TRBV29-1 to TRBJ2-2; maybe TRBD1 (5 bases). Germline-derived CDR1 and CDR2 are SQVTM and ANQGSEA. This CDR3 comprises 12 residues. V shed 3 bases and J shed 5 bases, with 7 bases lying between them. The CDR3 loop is CSVEGRTGELFF. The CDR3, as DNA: TGCAGCGTTGAGGGGCGTACCGGGGAGCTGTTTTTT.

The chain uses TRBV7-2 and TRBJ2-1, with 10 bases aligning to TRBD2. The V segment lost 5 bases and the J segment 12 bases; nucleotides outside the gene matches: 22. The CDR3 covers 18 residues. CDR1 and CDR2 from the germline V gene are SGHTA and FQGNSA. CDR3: CASSITQNLAGALRRQFF. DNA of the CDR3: TGTGCCAGCAGCATAACCCAAAACCTAGCGGGGGCGCTACGGAGGCAGTTCTTC.

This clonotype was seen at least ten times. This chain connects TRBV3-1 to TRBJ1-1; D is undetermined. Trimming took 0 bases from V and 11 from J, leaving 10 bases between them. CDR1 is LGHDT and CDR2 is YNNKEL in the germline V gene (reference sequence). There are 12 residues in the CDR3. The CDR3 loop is CASSQEGSRAFF. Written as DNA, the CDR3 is TGTGCCAGCAGCCAAGAAGGGTCTAGGGCTTTCTTT.

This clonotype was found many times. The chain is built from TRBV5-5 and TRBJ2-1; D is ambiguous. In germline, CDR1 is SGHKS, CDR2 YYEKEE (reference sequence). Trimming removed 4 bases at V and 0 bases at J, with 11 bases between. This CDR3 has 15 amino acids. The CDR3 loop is CASSESPSSYNEQFF. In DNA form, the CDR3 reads TGTGCCAGCAGCGAGAGTCCCAGCTCCTACAATGAGCAGTTCTTC. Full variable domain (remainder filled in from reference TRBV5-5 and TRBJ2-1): DAGVTQSPTHLIKTRGQQVTLRCSPISGHKSVSWYQQVLGQGPQFIFQYYEKEERGRGNFPDRFSARQFPNYSSELNVNALLLGDSALYLCASSESPSSYNEQFFGPGTRLTVL.

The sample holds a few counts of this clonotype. The CDR3 DNA reads TGTGCCAGCAGCTTAACTAGCGGGAGTCGCGATGAGCAGTTCTTC. This translates into CASSLTSGSRDEQFF. The chain joins TRBV7-3 to TRBJ2-1, with TRBD2 matching 9 bases. Germline V gene data show CDR1 as SGHTA and CDR2 as FQGTGA. Trimming cost V 0 bases and J 8 bases; bases outside gene matches: 5. The CDR3 spans 15 residues.

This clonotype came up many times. The CDR3: CASSFERRNYEQYF. Here the CDR3 DNA reads TGTGCCAGCAGCTTCGAGCGGAGAAACTACGAGCAGTACTTC. The V and J genes are TRBV7-9 and TRBJ2-7; D is possibly TRBD2 (5 bases). Trimming took off 3 bases at V and 3 bases at J, with 12 bases between the two ends. The CDR3 is 14 residues long. Germline CDR1 and CDR2: SEHNR and FQNEAQ (reference sequence).

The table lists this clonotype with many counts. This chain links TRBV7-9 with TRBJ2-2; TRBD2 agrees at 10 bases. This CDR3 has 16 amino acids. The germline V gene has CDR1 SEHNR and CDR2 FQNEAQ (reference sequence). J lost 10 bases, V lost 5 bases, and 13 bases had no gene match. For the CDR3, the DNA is TGTGCCAGCAGCCGCAAAATAGCGGGAGGCCCGGAGGAGCTGTTTTTT. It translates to CASSRKIAGGPEELFF.

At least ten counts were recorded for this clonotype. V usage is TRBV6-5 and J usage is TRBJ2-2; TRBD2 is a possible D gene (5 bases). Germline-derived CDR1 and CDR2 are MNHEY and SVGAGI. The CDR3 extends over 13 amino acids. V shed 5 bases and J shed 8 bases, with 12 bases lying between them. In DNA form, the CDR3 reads TGTGCCAGCAGTCTTACTAGGTCTGGGGAGCTGTTTTTT. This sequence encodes CASSLTRSGELFF.